A single TCR beta chain is shown here with its context. This specimen belongs to a study of blood T cell repertoires in COVID-19. In the study overall: Sites in the United States, Italy and Spain provided acute and convalescent COVID-19 samples.

V lost 5 bases to trimming and J lost 6 bases, with 12 bases between them. The germline V gene has CDR1 SGHKS and CDR2 YYEKEE (reference sequence). The CDR3 loop spans 12 amino acids. Repertoires were generated with immunoSEQ multiplex PCR, while TCRdb's copy carries only in-frame clones and drops some. The sample has 75,000 to 90,000 clones; under 90% are singletons. Sequencing used peripheral blood. The gene calls are TRBV5-5 and TRBJ2-7; D is possibly TRBD1 (6 bases). The TCR originated in a woman between 40 and 50 years old with active or convalescent COVID-19. The DNA of the CDR3 is TGTGCCAGCAGTTGGCCAGGGGTCGAGCAGTACTTC. Its protein is CASSWPGVEQYF.